This paragraph covers one TCR beta chain sequence. Its target is not known. Primers: 60 Vbeta forward and 13 Jbeta reverse. In the authors' workflow: As a later analysis found, there were roughly 80 million unique TCR beta chains, of which roughly 11 million were shared. The data were produced by immunoSEQ multiplex PCR, yet TCRdb's version contains in-frame clones alone and is incomplete. From that table come the V and J calls and clone size; the DNA was used to work out D and trimming. Of under 150,000 clones listed, 79% are singletons. Germline values: CDR1 SGHAT, CDR2 FQNNGV. This CDR3 comprises 15 residues. V lost 1 base and J 4 bases, leaving 13 bases between the germline ends. This record belongs to a study of cytomegalovirus exposure and HLA in healthy donors. Study information: The Caucasian-associated ancestry cluster held around 76% of around 380 genotyped donors.

Whole-study results and caveats: Later analysis showed most CMV-associated TCR beta chains appearing HLA-restricted.

This sequence joins TRBV11-2 and TRBJ1-1; D may be TRBD1 (6 bases). Sequencing was done on a sample of PBMCs. The receptor was isolated from a man aged 30-40 years in good health and CMV-seropositive. The CDR3 sequence: CASSLVWGRGTEAFF. CDR3 DNA sequence: TGTGCCAGCAGCTTAGTGTGGGGGCGCGGCACTGAAGCTTTCTTT.